This T cell receptor (beta chain) is drawn from a study of cytomegalovirus exposure and HLA in healthy donors. In regard to this clone: Other DNA sequences in the same sample also yield this CDR3.

Both 60 Vbeta primers and 13 Jbeta primers went into the PCR. Sequencing used immunoSEQ multiplex PCR; TCRdb keeps in-frame clones, though not all of them. Of 170,000 or so clones in the sample, under 85% were seen once. All donors participated as healthy donors of bone marrow. V was clipped by 7 bases and J by 1 base, with 7 bases between them. CDR3 size: 12 residues. Germline V lookup: CDR1 SNHLY, CDR2 FYNNEI. This TCR was recovered from a woman younger than 45 in good health and CMV-seronegative. Sequenced: PBMCs. V usage is TRBV2 and J usage is TRBJ1-1; unclear D gene. CDR3 sequence reads: CASTRGNTEAFF. The CDR3, as DNA: TGTGCCAGCACGAGAGGGAACACTGAAGCTTTCTTT.